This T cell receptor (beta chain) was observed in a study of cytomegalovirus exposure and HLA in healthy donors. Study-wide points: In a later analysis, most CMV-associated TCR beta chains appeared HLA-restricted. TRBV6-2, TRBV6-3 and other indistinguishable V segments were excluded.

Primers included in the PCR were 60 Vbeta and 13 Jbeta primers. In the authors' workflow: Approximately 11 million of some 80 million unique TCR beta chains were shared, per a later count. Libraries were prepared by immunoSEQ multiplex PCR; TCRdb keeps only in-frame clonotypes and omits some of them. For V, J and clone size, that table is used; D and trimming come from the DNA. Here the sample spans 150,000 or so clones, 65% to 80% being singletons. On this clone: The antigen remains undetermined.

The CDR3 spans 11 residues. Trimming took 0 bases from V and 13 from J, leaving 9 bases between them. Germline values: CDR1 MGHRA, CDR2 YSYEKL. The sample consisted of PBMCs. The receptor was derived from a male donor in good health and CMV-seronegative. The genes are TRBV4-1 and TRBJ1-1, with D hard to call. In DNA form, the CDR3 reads TGCGCCAGCAGCCAAGAGGGCCACAATTTCTTT. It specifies CASSQEGHNFF.